This T cell receptor beta chain is drawn from a study of CD8+ T cells in alopecia areata listed by TCRdb under 2018. As for the study more broadly: Treated patients were enrolled in an open-label pilot trial of oral tofacitinib, 5 to 10 mg twice daily, for moderate-to-severe alopecia areata. Patients stayed on tofacitinib for 6 to 18 months and then had 6 months of follow-up off drug so that delayed response and recurrence could be assessed. Disease severity in treated patients was measured with the SALT score, which quantifies the percentage of affected scalp surface area. In both human patients and the C3H/HeJ mouse model, the study applied high-throughput TCRbeta sequencing to look at T cell clonal expansion in alopecia areata. In humans, TCRbeta sequencing was performed on scalp tissue and on sorted CD4+ and CD8+ peripheral blood T cells from healthy controls and from patients with patchy or totalis/universalis alopecia areata. Tofacitinib-treated patients had biopsies at baseline and at 4 and 24 weeks of treatment, with a later scalp biopsy in several patients. Scalp clonality was compared among normal scalp (n=4), patchy alopecia areata scalp (n=8), and alopecia totalis/universalis scalp (n=8). RNA was obtained with the PAXgene miRNA kit for fixed scalp, the miRNeasy kit for PBMCs, and the RNeasy kit for mouse skin. Amplification of TCRbeta CDR3 regions was done by immunoSEQ multiplex PCR using 35 Vbeta forward primers and 13 Jbeta reverse primers.

The full study reports these points: Unlike mouse skin, which is dominated by gammadelta T cells, normal human skin has resident alphabeta T cells that are also sequenced, and this complicates analysis of the scalp TCR repertoire. Tofacitinib significantly decreased scalp clonality and the number of expanded CD8+ clones among the top 100 scalp clones. Because the treated cohort was small and included a single nonresponder, larger studies are needed to assess links between baseline CD8+ expansion and response. Compared with mice, TCR sequences shared between patients were less clear, possibly partly because of HLA diversity across the patient population. Compared with normal scalp, lesional scalp had higher clonality and more expanded CD8+ clones, particularly in alopecia totalis/universalis, a pattern that suggests antigenic drive. During tofacitinib treatment, many expanded lesional clones stuck around in both scalp and blood, and this persistence may partly explain why relapse happens after treatment is stopped.

The cysteine opens and the phenylalanine closes a CDR3 of 14 amino acids. The sequence is cut down to CDR3 DNA, 42 bases in frame from base 1. From a lookup of the germline V gene, CDR1 and CDR2 are MGHRA and YSYEKL. Relative to germline, V is 3 bases shorter and J is 2 bases shorter, with 11 bases between their ends. Library preparation employed the immunoSEQ multiplex PCR assay. RNA was extracted from all samples and reverse transcribed into cDNA as template for TCR sequencing. First-strand cDNA was synthesized using SuperScript III with a 2:1 mix of oligo-dT and random hexamers. A synthetic immune receptor repertoire was used to gauge amplification bias, and whatever bias remained was removed computationally. In the paper's pipeline: Raw reads were preprocessed to remove errors, and CDR3 was defined according to IMGT conventions as the region from the conserved cysteine to phenylalanine. Clonality was calculated as 1 minus Shannon entropy normalized by log2 of the number of productive unique TCRs. Whether scalp clones were CD4 or CD8 was inferred by matching scalp TCRbeta sequences against CD4 and CD8 repertoires sorted from blood. Not all clones reach the TCRdb copy of this immuneACCESS table, which keeps in-frame sequences only. Checked studies attribute under half of the gap to unresolved V genes and leave the rest unexplained. That table gives V, J and clone size, and the DNA gave D and trimming. Within this sample are 110,000 to 150,000 clones, with around 86% of them counted one time only. The ten largest clones represent approximately 13% of the sample.

According to the study, the label for this sample's time point signals: around 4 weeks on oral tofacitinib. The treatment or condition label here, explained by the study, means: oral pan-JAK inhibitor, 5-10 mg twice daily. Lesional scalp punch biopsies and peripheral blood were obtained from alopecia areata patients. PBMCs were isolated by density centrifugation and stained for CD3, CD4 and CD8, and CD4+ and CD8+ T cells were sorted on a FACSAria. For this clone: Its binding antigen is unknown. Qualities for individual bases were not recorded, and no much larger clone is one base off.

Source: CD8+ T cells sorted from blood, taken at week 4, from a patient treated with tofacitinib. This receptor was taken from a human donor with alopecia areata. The chain couples TRBV4-1 to TRBJ2-7, with a tentative D gene TRBD1 over 6 matching bases. The DNA reads TGCGCCAGCAGCCAGATCGGGACACCCTACGAGCAGTACTTC. The resulting protein is CASSQIGTPYEQYF.